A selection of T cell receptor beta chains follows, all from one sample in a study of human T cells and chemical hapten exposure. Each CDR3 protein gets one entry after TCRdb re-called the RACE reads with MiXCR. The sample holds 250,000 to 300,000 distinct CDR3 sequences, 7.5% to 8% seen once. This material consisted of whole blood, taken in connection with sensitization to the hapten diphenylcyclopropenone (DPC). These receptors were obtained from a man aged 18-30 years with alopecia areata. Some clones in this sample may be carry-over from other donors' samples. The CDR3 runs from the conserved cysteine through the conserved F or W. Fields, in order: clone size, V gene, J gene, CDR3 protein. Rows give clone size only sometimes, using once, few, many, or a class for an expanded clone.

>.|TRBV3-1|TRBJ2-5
CASSHRDRVTQETQYF
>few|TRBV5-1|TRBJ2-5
CASSLVLEETQYF
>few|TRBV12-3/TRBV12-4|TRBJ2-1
CASSLAGDEQFF
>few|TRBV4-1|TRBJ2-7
CASSQDRGGAYEQYF
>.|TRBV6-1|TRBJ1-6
CAVEGNSPLHF
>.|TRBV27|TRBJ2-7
CASSPLSSYEQYF
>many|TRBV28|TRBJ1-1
CASSYRGGNTEAFF
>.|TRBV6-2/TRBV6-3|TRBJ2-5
CASSYSSYREETQYF
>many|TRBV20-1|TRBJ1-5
CSARHLQGTNQPQHF
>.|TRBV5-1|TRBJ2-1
CASSFRETSSYNEQFF
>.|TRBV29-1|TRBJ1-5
CSVAAQGGNQPQHF
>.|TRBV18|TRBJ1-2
CASSPEGNWLKNYGYTF
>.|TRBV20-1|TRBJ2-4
CSARDQSLVNIQYF
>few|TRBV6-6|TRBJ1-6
CASRGAESSYNSPLHF
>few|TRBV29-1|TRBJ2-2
CSSTKENTGELFF
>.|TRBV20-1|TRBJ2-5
CSAPKAGTSQETQYF
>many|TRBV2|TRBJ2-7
CASSGDGKVEYF
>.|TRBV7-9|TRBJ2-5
CASSLLGTETQYF
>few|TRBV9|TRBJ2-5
CASSVGLIGQETQYF
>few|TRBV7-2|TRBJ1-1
CASSSTGKNTEAFF
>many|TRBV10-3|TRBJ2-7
CAISVRDTYEQYF
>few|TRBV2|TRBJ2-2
CASSYWGANTGELFF
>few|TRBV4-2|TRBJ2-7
CASSHLLTGAGEQYF
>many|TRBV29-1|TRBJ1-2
CSVRRGPYGYTF
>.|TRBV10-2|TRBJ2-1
CASSSSGGHYNEQFF
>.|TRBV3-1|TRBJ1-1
CASSQLTNTEAFF
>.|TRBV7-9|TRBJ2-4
CASSLNGEYIQYF
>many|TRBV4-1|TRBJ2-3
CASSQFAGTVTDTQYF
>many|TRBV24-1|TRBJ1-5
CATSGVQGMSQPQHF
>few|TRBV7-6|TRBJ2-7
CASSPGPLVSSYEQYF
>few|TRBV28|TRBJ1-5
CASSLWGGRISNQPQHF
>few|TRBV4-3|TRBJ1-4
CASSSTGGRNEKLFF
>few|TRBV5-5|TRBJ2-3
CASSLAPQPTDTQYF
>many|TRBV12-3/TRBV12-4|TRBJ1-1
CASSLGGLRYTEAFF
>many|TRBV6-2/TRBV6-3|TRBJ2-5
CASSFGPAETQYF
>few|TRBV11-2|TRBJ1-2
CASSSPTDFYGYTF
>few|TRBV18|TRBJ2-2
CASRSRVKNTGELFF
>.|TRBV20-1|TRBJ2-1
CSARSFKRGSYNEQFF
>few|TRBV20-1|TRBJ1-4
CSATPAGAREKLFF
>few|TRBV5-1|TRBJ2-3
CASSLVLSTDTQYF
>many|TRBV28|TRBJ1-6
CASRETGGNNSPLHF
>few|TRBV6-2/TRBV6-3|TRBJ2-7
CASRHTGRSYEQYF
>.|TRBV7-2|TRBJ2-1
CASSLASSSVNEQFF
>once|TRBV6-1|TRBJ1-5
CASGIMDQPQHF
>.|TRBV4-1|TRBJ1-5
CASSLSLGLGNQPQHF
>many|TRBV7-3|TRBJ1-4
CASSLTGRGVSNEKLFF
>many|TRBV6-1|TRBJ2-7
CASSEKGRSSYEQYF
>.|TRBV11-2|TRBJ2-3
CASSSNIADTQYF
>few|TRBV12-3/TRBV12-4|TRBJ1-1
CASSFFWGVNTEAFF
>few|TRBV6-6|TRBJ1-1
CASSQLSKAMNTEAFF
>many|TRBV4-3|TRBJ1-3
CASSPGGSGNTIYF
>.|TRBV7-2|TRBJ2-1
CASSFSVTVAGGREREFF
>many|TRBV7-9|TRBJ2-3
CASSPQTGRTDTQYF
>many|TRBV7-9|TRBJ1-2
CASSPMAGARDNYGYTF
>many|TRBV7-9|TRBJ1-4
CASSGNQGKLFF
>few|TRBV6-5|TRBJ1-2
CASTSGQIYGYTF
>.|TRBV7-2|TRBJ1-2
CASIRAYSQGFTDGYTF
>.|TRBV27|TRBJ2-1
CASSLYPSGGGGEQFF
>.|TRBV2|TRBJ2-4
CASSWDRYIQYF